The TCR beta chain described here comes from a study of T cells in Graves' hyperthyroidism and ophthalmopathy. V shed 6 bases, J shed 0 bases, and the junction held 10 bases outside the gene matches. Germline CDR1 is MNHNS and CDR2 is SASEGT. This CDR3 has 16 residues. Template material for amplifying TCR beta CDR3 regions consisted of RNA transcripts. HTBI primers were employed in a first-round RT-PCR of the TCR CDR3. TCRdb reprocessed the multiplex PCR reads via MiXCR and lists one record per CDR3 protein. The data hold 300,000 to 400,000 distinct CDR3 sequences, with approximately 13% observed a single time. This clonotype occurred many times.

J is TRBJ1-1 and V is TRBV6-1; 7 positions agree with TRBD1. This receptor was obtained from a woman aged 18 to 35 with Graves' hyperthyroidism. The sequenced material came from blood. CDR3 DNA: TGTGCCAGCAGAGGAGTGTGGGGGACAGTGAACACTGAAGCTTTCTTT. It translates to CASRGVWGTVNTEAFF.